These 12 T cell receptor beta chains were all obtained from the same sample, sequenced in a study of blood T cell repertoires in COVID-19. Sequenced by immunoSEQ multiplex PCR; TCRdb stores in-frame clones only, minus some. The sample has 250,000 to 350,000 clones, roughly 86% seen once. The specimen sequenced was peripheral blood. These receptor sequences come from a woman aged 30 to 39 who had recovered from COVID-19.

V usage is TRBV5-1 and J usage is TRBJ2-1; 7 bases map to TRBD2. Trimming took 3 bases from V and 7 from J; bases not matched to a gene: 4. Germline lookup yields CDR1 SGHRS and CDR2 YFSETQ. The CDR3 extends over 13 amino acids. The CDR3: CASSYNSGNEQFF. In nucleotides, the CDR3 is TGCGCCAGCAGCTACAATAGCGGGAATGAGCAGTTCTTC.

This chain uses TRBV12-3 or TRBV12-4 with TRBJ1-1; D uncertain. The CDR3 runs to 12 residues. Trimming cost V 6 bases and J 10 bases, with 15 bases left between them. CDR3 sequence (DNA): TGTGCCAGCAGCACCTGGGCCGCGAGAGCTTTCTTT. Amino acids: CASSTWAARAFF.

V gene TRBV5-6 combines with J gene TRBJ1-3, with no clear D. The germline gives CDR1 SGHDT, CDR2 YYEEEE. V was clipped by 4 bases and J by 4 bases, with 15 bases between them. The length of the CDR3 is 15 residues. The CDR3 sequence: CASSPRMGSGNTIYF. In DNA, the CDR3 is TGTGCCAGCAGCCCGCGGATGGGGAGCGGAAACACCATATATTTT.

This clone was found a few times. The chain recombines TRBV28 with TRBJ2-7; 7 nucleotides agree with TRBD2. Trimming cost V 7 bases and J 5 bases; bases outside gene matches: 8. The CDR3 is made up of 13 amino acids. Germline lookup yields CDR1 MDHEN and CDR2 SYDVKM. The chain's CDR3 is CASTKGGADEQYF. The CDR3 DNA reads TGTGCCAGCACAAAGGGAGGGGCCGACGAGCAGTACTTC.

As regards this clone: Sequence at one end of the junction differs from germline and may be a read error. V and J are TRBV18 and TRBJ2-7, with TRBD1 matching over 11 bases. This CDR3 is built from 17 residues. The germline V gene has CDR1 KGHSH and CDR2 LQKENI. The CDR3: CASSPPWGQGEFYEQYF. CDR3 DNA: TGTGCCAGCTCGCCACCATGGGGACAGGGGGAGTTCTACGAGCAGTACTTC.

The chain couples TRBV5-1 to TRBJ1-1; 9 bases match TRBD1. CDR3 size: 13 residues. V dropped 3 bases and J dropped 5; count of bases not matched to a gene: 2. Germline V lookup: CDR1 SGHRS, CDR2 YFSETQ. The CDR3 nucleotides read TGCGCCAGCAGCTGGACAGGGGAGACTGAAGCTTTCTTT. This sequence encodes CASSWTGETEAFF.

The chain combines TRBV28 with TRBJ1-6, with D unresolved. CDR1 is MDHEN, CDR2 SYDVKM, per germline. V lost 6 bases and J 0 bases, leaving 6 bases between the germline ends. The CDR3 sequence is 14 residues long. The CDR3 loop is CASRPSSYNSPLHF. The CDR3 region has the DNA TGTGCCAGCAGGCCGAGCTCCTATAATTCACCCCTCCACTTT.

The chain joins TRBV7-9 to TRBJ2-7; 9 bases are shared with TRBD1. The CDR3 runs 15 residues. The ends lost 5 bases at V and 3 bases at J; junction bases unmatched: 8. Germline values: CDR1 SEHNR, CDR2 FQNEAQ (reference sequence). CDR3 in DNA: TGTGCCAGCAGCCCCCGGACAGGGGAGGTCTACGAGCAGTACTTC. The encoded protein is CASSPRTGEVYEQYF.

This sequence joins TRBV29-1 and TRBJ2-1; TRBD1 agrees at 8 bases. The CDR3 sequence is 15 residues long. CDR1 and CDR2 from the germline V gene are SQVTM and ANQGSEA. V lost 3 bases to trimming and J lost 2 bases; unmatched junction nucleotides: 6. The CDR3 nucleotides read TGCAGCGTTGAGGACGGACAGGGAGCCTACAATGAGCAGTTCTTC. Protein sequence: CSVEDGQGAYNEQFF.

The chain employs TRBV7-2 and TRBJ2-1, with D possibly being TRBD2 (6 bases). Germline V gives CDR1 SGHTA, CDR2 FQGNSA. This CDR3 contains 17 residues. V gave up 2 bases and J gave up 8 bases, with 22 bases separating them. CDR3 amino acids: CASSLIAGLVLKDEQFF. The CDR3 nucleotides read TGTGCCAGCAGCTTAATTGCGGGACTCGTGTTGAAGGATGAGCAGTTCTTC.

This chain links TRBV19 with TRBJ2-1; 7 nucleotides match TRBD1. Per the germline V gene, CDR1 is LNHDA and CDR2 is SQIVND (reference sequence). Germline trimming cut 3 bases from V and 13 bases from J; bases unmatched to any gene: 15. This CDR3 is built from 15 residues. The DNA for the CDR3 is TGTGCCAGTAGTATCCGGGACAGCCCCGAATCTGACCAGTTCTTC. Amino acids: CASSIRDSPESDQFF.

This chain uses TRBV14 with TRBJ2-5; 8 bases fit TRBD2. Germline CDR1 is SGHDN and CDR2 is FVKESK. The CDR3 consists of 19 residues. After removal of 0 bases from V and 2 bases from J, the junction contained 14 bases not matched to a gene. CDR3 sequence reads: CASSQEFSGSGAVQETQYF. The CDR3 bases are TGTGCCAGCAGCCAAGAATTCTCTGGTAGCGGGGCGGTTCAAGAGACCCAGTACTTC.